Sequencing of this T cell receptor beta chain was carried out in a study of blood T cell repertoires in COVID-19. Study summary: The United States, Italy and Spain supplied acute and convalescent COVID-19 samples. PBMCs, B-cell-depleted T cells, or T cells were the source of the cDNA or gDNA that made up the material.

Seattle patient enrollment occurred during active infection, with longitudinal follow-up thereafter. Authors' processing steps: Reference gene primer amplification yielded estimated nucleated cell counts. TCRdb's copy holds only in-frame clones and misses some; the assay was immunoSEQ multiplex PCR. V and J calls plus clone size are reproduced from that table; the DNA served to infer D and trimming. Here the sample spans about 300,000 clones, roughly 80% being singletons. This CDR3 has 19 residues. CDR1 is SGHTA, CDR2 FQGNSA, per germline. Trimming took 2 bases from V and 1 from J; bases not matched to a gene: 15.

The sample was peripheral blood. The sequence derives from a human donor with COVID-19, enrolled during active disease. The donor label of this sample is uncertain. The J gene is TRBJ2-5, the V gene TRBV7-2, with 8 bases aligning to TRBD1. CDR3 loop: CASSLTLVASGQVQETQYF. For the CDR3, the DNA is TGTGCCAGCAGCTTAACCCTCGTGGCCTCGGGACAGGTCCAAGAGACCCAGTACTTC.